This passage covers 19 T cell receptor beta chains from one sample sequenced in a study of T cells after yellow fever vaccination. MiXCR, run by TCRdb on the 5' RACE reads, gives a single entry per CDR3 protein. The sample holds a few hundred thousand distinct CDR3 sequences; over 4% are singletons and the top ten take around 23%. The sample in question was PBMCs, obtained 5 days after the yellow fever booster vaccination. Receptors originate from a man aged 18-30 years who received the YFV17D yellow fever vaccine.

This clonotype has only a few counts. The V gene is TRBV4-3, the J gene TRBJ1-1; perhaps TRBD1 as D (6 bases). The CDR3 is made up of 15 amino acids. The germline gives CDR1 LGHNA, CDR2 YSLEER. Trimming stripped 2 bases from V and 4 bases from J, with 14 bases between. The chain's CDR3 is CASSQNPQGITEAFF. In DNA form, the CDR3 reads TGCGCCAGCAGCCAAAATCCCCAGGGGATCACTGAAGCTTTCTTT.

In its sample, this clonotype was seen a few times. The V and J genes are TRBV4-1 and TRBJ1-2; 8 nucleotides match TRBD1. CDR3 length equals 16 residues. Germline V gene lookup returns CDR1 MGHRA and CDR2 YSYEKL. V lost 4 bases, J lost 2 bases, and 9 bases stayed unmatched. The CDR3 bases are TGCGCCAGCAGCCCTAACCGGGACAGGCTAAACTATGGCTACACCTTC. It yields the protein CASSPNRDRLNYGYTF.

The table lists this clonotype with a few counts. V and J are TRBV29-1 and TRBJ1-1; D unclear. Per the germline V gene, CDR1 is SQVTM and CDR2 is ANQGSEA. Trimming took 4 bases from V and 5 from J, leaving 11 bases between them. The CDR3 sequence is 12 residues long. The CDR3 protein is CSVGLVGTEAFF. The CDR3 nucleotides read TGCAGCGTTGGCCTGGTAGGGACTGAAGCTTTCTTT.

This clonotype has ten or more counts. The rearrangement joins TRBV7-9 to TRBJ2-2; TRBD1 might be the D (6 bases). Germline loops: CDR1 SEHNR, CDR2 FQNEAQ (reference sequence). The CDR3 totals 15 residues. V was clipped by 6 bases and J by 3 bases, with 14 bases between them. CDR3: CASSSSTGDTGELFF. CDR3 nucleotide sequence: TGTGCCAGCAGTTCGTCGACAGGAGACACCGGGGAGCTGTTTTTT.

The table lists this clonotype with a few counts. The chain recombines TRBV9 with TRBJ1-2, with TRBD1 matching 9 bases. Trimming took 5 bases from V and 6 from J; bases not matched to a gene: 8. The CDR3 extends over 14 amino acids. Per germline, CDR1 SGDLS and CDR2 YYNGEE. CDR3 residues: CASRRTGARHGYTF. Written as DNA, the CDR3 is TGTGCCAGCAGAAGGACAGGGGCGCGGCATGGCTACACCTTC.

This clonotype appeared many times. This chain links TRBV4-3 with TRBJ2-3, with D perhaps being TRBD1 or TRBD2 (5 bases each). Germline loops: CDR1 LGHNA, CDR2 YSLEER. The CDR3 covers 16 residues. Trimming removed 1 base at V and 5 bases at J, with 16 bases between. CDR3 in amino acids: CASSQVLLGARDTQYF. The CDR3 bases are TGCGCCAGCAGCCAAGTTCTGCTCGGGGCAAGAGATACGCAGTATTTT.

The V and J genes are TRBV2 and TRBJ1-2, with 8 bases identical to TRBD1. Trimming removed 10 bases from V and 7 bases from J; junction bases left unmatched: 5. The V gene's germline CDR1 is SNHLY and CDR2 FYNNEI. This CDR3 spans 11 amino acids. The CDR3 sequence is CANGQGLGYTF. The CDR3 region has the DNA TGTGCCAACGGACAGGGCCTTGGCTACACCTTC. The full variable domain, rest sourced from reference TRBV2 and TRBJ1-2, is EPEVTQTPSHQVTQMGQEVILRCVPISNHLYFYWYRQILGQKVEFLVSFYNNEISEKSEIFDDQFSVERPDGSNFTLKIRSTKLEDSAMYFCANGQGLGYTFGSGTRLTVV.

The gene calls are TRBV6-2 or TRBV6-3 and TRBJ1-2; weak D call: TRBD1 (6 bases). V lost 7 bases and J lost 5, with 11 bases in between. Germline CDR1 is MNHEY and CDR2 is SVGEGT. CDR3 length: 12 residues. CDR3 sequence reads: CASTKDRYGYTF. CDR3 coding DNA: TGTGCCAGCACCAAGGACAGATATGGCTACACCTTC.

This clonotype was seen ten or more times. V is TRBV7-9 and J is TRBJ1-1; a possible D gene is TRBD1 (6 bases). Trimming stripped 4 bases from V and 4 bases from J, with 10 bases between. Looked up from germline, CDR1 is SEHNR and CDR2 is FQNEAQ (reference sequence). The CDR3 covers 13 residues. The CDR3 bases are TGTGCCAGCAGCTCCCAAGGGGGCACTGAAGCTTTCTTT. Residues: CASSSQGGTEAFF.

This clonotype appeared many times. The rearrangement links TRBV2 to TRBJ1-1; D gene uncertain. The CDR3 contains 13 residues. V gave up 10 bases and J gave up 3 bases, with 15 bases separating them. Germline CDR1 and CDR2: SNHLY and FYNNEI. The CDR3 loop reads CATLLRRDTEAFF. CDR3 bases: TGTGCCACCCTGCTGCGGCGGGACACTGAAGCTTTCTTT.

In its sample, this clonotype was seen a few times. The CDR3 sequence is CAIAHGDTQYF. CDR3 DNA sequence: TGTGCCATAGCACATGGAGATACGCAGTATTTT. V and J are TRBV6-5 and TRBJ2-3; the D is unclear. V was trimmed by 10 bases and J by 5 bases, leaving 10 bases between them. Germline loops: CDR1 MNHEY, CDR2 SVGAGI. The CDR3 has 11 amino acids.

This chain links TRBV7-9 with TRBJ1-6; 8 positions agree with TRBD1. J gave up 8 bases and V 6 bases, and 3 bases lay outside the gene matches. In germline, CDR1 is SEHNR, CDR2 FQNEAQ (reference sequence). The CDR3 is 13 amino acids. The CDR3 nucleotides are TGTGCCAGCAGGATGACAGGGGATTCACCCCTCCACTTT. Its protein product is CASRMTGDSPLHF.

The rearrangement joins TRBV5-1 to TRBJ2-5, with D possibly matching TRBD2 (6 bases). With 3 bases removed from V and 5 bases from J, the gap between germline ends came to 14 bases. The CDR3 length is 14 residues. CDR1 SGHRS and CDR2 YFSETQ come from the germline V gene. In nucleotides, the CDR3 is TGCGCCAGCAGCTCGGAGGGGCCAGAGGAGACCCAGTACTTC. Translating gives CASSSEGPEETQYF.

V gene TRBV7-8 combines with J gene TRBJ1-1; the D gene is possibly TRBD1 (5 bases). The V end lost 5 bases, the J end lost 8 bases, and 15 bases lay between the germline ends. The CDR3 totals 13 residues. The germline V gene has CDR1 SGHVS and CDR2 FQNEAQ. The CDR3 here is CASSTPTGDEAFF. CDR3 nucleotide sequence: TGTGCCAGCAGCACACCAACAGGTGACGAAGCTTTCTTT. Filled out from reference TRBV7-8 and TRBJ1-1, the complete variable domain reads GAGVSQSPRYKVAKRGQDVALRCDPISGHVSLFWYQQALGQGPEFLTYFQNEAQLDKSGLPSDRFFAERPEGSVSTLKIQRTQQEDSAVYLCASSTPTGDEAFFGQGTRLTVV.

The chain combines TRBV6-5 with TRBJ2-1, with D perhaps matching TRBD1 or TRBD2 (5 bases each). The germline gives CDR1 MNHEY, CDR2 SVGAGI. The CDR3 is 14 residues long. Trimming took off 2 bases at V and 9 bases at J, with 14 bases between the two ends. The CDR3 nucleotides read TGTGCCAGCAGTTACGGGGGTAGCGTAGGTGAGCAGTTCTTC. This translates into CASSYGGSVGEQFF.

This clonotype was recorded a few times. The DNA of the CDR3 is TGTGCCAGCAGCCCCGGACAGGCTGGTAGTCAGCCCCAGCATTTT. Amino acids: CASSPGQAGSQPQHF. This chain connects TRBV7-9 to TRBJ1-5, with TRBD1 matching over 7 bases. The CDR3 covers 15 residues. Germline V gene lookup returns CDR1 SEHNR and CDR2 FQNEAQ (reference sequence). V gave up 5 bases and J gave up 6 bases; unmatched junction bases: 10. The entire variable domain, with the rest obtained from reference TRBV7-9 and TRBJ1-5, is as follows: DTGVSQNPRHKITKRGQNVTFRCDPISEHNRLYWYRQTLGQGPEFLTYFQNEAQLEKSRLLSDRFSAERPKGSFSTLEIQRTEQGDSAMYLCASSPGQAGSQPQHFGDGTRLSIL.

As regards this clonotype: Since the CDR3 does not end with the conserved phenylalanine or tryptophan, this likely comes from a read error. The DNA is left out, because the CDR3 cannot be placed on it with certainty; the CDR3 is given as TCRdb lists it. The chain couples TRBV14 to TRBJ1-1. The CDR3 region is 16 residues in length, termini included. Germline assignment: CDR1 SGHDN and CDR2 FVKESK. CDR3 amino acids: CASSLGFQPGLQLGTV.

This clonotype was seen a handful of times. The chain uses TRBV5-4 and TRBJ2-3; D tentatively fits TRBD1 or TRBD2 (5 bases each). The CDR3 spans 14 residues. Germline V lookup: CDR1 SGHNT, CDR2 YYREEE (reference sequence). The V and J ends lost 1 base and 2 bases respectively, with 8 bases between them. CDR3 bases: TGTGCCAGCAGCTTGTACGGGGCCACAGATACGCAGTATTTT. Encoded protein: CASSLYGATDTQYF.

This clonotype was seen a handful of times. This chain joins TRBV20-1 and TRBJ2-3; perhaps TRBD1 as D (6 bases). The CDR3 has 15 residues. V lost 6 bases to trimming and J lost 2 bases, with 18 bases between them. Germline V lookup: CDR1 DFQATT, CDR2 SNEGSKA (reference sequence). CDR3 loop: CSATGQGEFTDTQYF. For the CDR3, the DNA is TGCAGTGCCACGGGACAAGGGGAGTTCACAGATACGCAGTATTTT.